This TCR beta chain is from a study of sequential checkpoint blockade in melanoma. About the study: Arm A got nivolumab then ipilimumab; arm B the reverse, 1:1.

Treatment of the sample: randomized to nivolumab then ipilimumab (arm A) or the reverse (arm B). Clones were read by immunoSEQ multiplex PCR, and TCRdb kept only the in-frame ones, dropping some. The sample has 8,000 or so clones; about nine tenths are singletons. The sample was CD8+ T cells sorted from blood (inferred from file names), taken from a patient given nivolumab and ipilimumab in sequence. This receptor was taken from a human donor with melanoma.

The chain's CDR3 is CASSLGDRVYTGELFF. The DNA for the CDR3 is TGTGCCAGCAGTTTAGGGGACAGGGTCTATACCGGGGAGCTGTTTTTT. This chain links TRBV27 with TRBJ2-2, with 9 bases that match TRBD1. V lost 2 bases to trimming and J lost 5 bases; unmatched junction nucleotides: 6. The germline CDR1 and CDR2 sequences are MNHEY and SMNVEV (reference sequence). The CDR3 length is 16 residues.